This is a list of T cell receptor beta chains from one sample in a study of cytomegalovirus exposure and HLA in healthy donors. Profiled with immunoSEQ multiplex PCR; TCRdb holds only in-frame clones, not every one. This repertoire shows 95,000 to 110,000 clones, 76% found once; its top ten account for 10%. Sequences were obtained from PBMCs. These TCRs come from a woman between 18 and 29 years old in good health and CMV-seropositive. The CDR3 runs from the conserved cysteine through the conserved F or W.

J gene	V gene	CDR3 protein
TRBJ1-4	TRBV6-1	CASSEAPAGGGEKLFF
TRBJ1-1	TRBV2	CASSARTGTTEAFF
TRBJ1-3	TRBV4-1	CASSQGMASSGNTIYF
TRBJ2-3	TRBV18	CASSPIATLSPLAITDTQYF
TRBJ2-1	TRBV7-2	CASSGDGTEQFF
TRBJ1-5	TRBV19	CASSIGGGAGNQPQHF
TRBJ2-5	TRBV4-1	CASSQTFPGGETQYF
TRBJ2-5	TRBV29-1	CSVEVWGGTQYF
TRBJ2-7	TRBV5-4	CASSLGSGSSISYEQYF
TRBJ1-2	TRBV28	CASSGVGYGYTF
TRBJ2-1	TRBV7-3	CASSTRTGDKFF
TRBJ2-5	TRBV7-9	CASSLWPDETQYF
TRBJ2-3	TRBV6-5	CASSYEGDTQYF
TRBJ1-4	TRBV25-1	CASTKGAGEKLFF
TRBJ2-1	TRBV7-9	CASSLGGGDNEQFF
TRBJ1-2	TRBV7-3	CASSPGGDYGYTF
TRBJ2-7	TRBV27	CASSPIWVQGVLYEQYF
TRBJ2-7	TRBV6-1	CASTTSGSLYEQYF
TRBJ2-2	TRBV5-1	CASSSGQGNTGELFF
TRBJ2-1	TRBV20-1	CSSQRGEQFF
TRBJ2-1	TRBV7-7	CASSLGLDAYNEQFF
TRBJ2-7	TRBV5-3	CARSLVGGKDEQYF
TRBJ2-5	TRBV29-1	CSVLGGLKEQYF
TRBJ2-1	TRBV4-3	CASSPRLAAYNEQFF
TRBJ1-2	TRBV6-6	CASSSADRNNYGYTF
TRBJ2-3	TRBV7-3	CASSLRGGASTDTQYF
TRBJ2-1	TRBV29-1	CSVQWGLAGGRLNEQFF
TRBJ1-2	TRBV2	CASSEDREYGYTF
TRBJ1-1	TRBV6-6	CASSLKAGTEAFF
TRBJ2-3	TRBV29-1	CSVVKRSYTDTQYF
TRBJ2-5	TRBV7-8	CASSLGTGTGGLEQYF
TRBJ2-3	TRBV11-2	CASSVAGGESDTQYF
TRBJ2-7	TRBV9	CASSGEDRGSYEQYF
TRBJ2-2	TRBV29-1	CSVSTGTSGRTNTGELFF
TRBJ2-2	TRBV30	CAWTRDRYLAGELFF
NA	TRBV6-5	CASSYSQGYEQYF
TRBJ1-2	TRBV19	CASSINAGAVSGYTF
TRBJ1-2	TRBV5-1	CASSLDSGNYGYTF
TRBJ2-1	TRBV27	CASSLKRTDRSYNEQFF
TRBJ2-1	TRBV4-3	CASSQDRTSGKYNEQFF
TRBJ1-4	TRBV2	CASSRGEENEKLFF
TRBJ1-4	TRBV28	CASSGTDEKLFF
TRBJ2-6	TRBV15	CATSPGGDGANVLTF
TRBJ1-2	TRBV25-1	CASSEWAGTYGYTF
TRBJ2-1	TRBV2	CASSGGRVYNEQFF
TRBJ2-7	TRBV7-2	CASSLEASAYEQYF
TRBJ1-1	TRBV9	CASSVDRLNTEAFF
TRBJ2-1	TRBV27	CASTRLAGKPYNEQFF
TRBJ1-5	TRBV7-2	CASSFSGALTNRGSQHF
TRBJ2-3	TRBV2	CASRDRQGMLFTDTQYF
TRBJ2-1	TRBV4-2	CASSPEGLAGGYEQFF
TRBJ2-5	TRBV7-2	CASSLEDRGGETQYF
TRBJ2-3	TRBV2	CASNSGQGYTDTQYF
TRBJ1-1	TRBV29-1	CSGASSGGRGNTEAFF
TRBJ2-1	TRBV5-1	CASSFGTGRYNEQFF